Shown below are 8 T cell receptor beta chains from a single sample sequenced in a study of blood T cell repertoires in COVID-19. Generated by immunoSEQ multiplex PCR, the TCRdb table keeps only in-frame clones and is missing some. Of 56,000 or so clones listed, 70% to 85% are singletons. Sequencing was carried out using peripheral blood. These receptors were collected from a woman in her seventies with acute or convalescent COVID-19.

J is TRBJ2-7 and V is TRBV28; D possibly corresponds to TRBD1 (6 bases). The germline V gene has CDR1 MDHEN and CDR2 SYDVKM. Between the trimmed V and J ends, which lost 9 bases and 0 bases, there was a span of 12 bases. The CDR3 consists of 13 residues. Here the CDR3 reads CASTGHNSYEQYF. In DNA form, the CDR3 reads TGTGCCAGTACAGGGCACAACTCCTACGAGCAGTACTTC.

The chain carries TRBV11-2 and TRBJ1-1; 8 positions match TRBD1. Germline V lookup: CDR1 SGHAT, CDR2 FQNNGV. With V trimmed by 6 bases and J by 6 bases, 15 bases remained unmatched. The CDR3 totals 16 residues. The DNA for the CDR3 is TGTGCCAGCAGAAGTGGACAGGGAAGGGAAAACGCTGAAGCTTTCTTT. Its translation: CASRSGQGRENAEAFF.

This clone was recorded once. This chain connects TRBV5-1 to TRBJ1-2, with 9 positions matching TRBD1. CDR1 SGHRS and CDR2 YFSETQ come from the germline V gene. The CDR3 extends over 16 amino acids. V gave up 1 base and J gave up 5 bases; unmatched junction bases: 9. CDR3: CASSLTGGAETYGYTF. As DNA, the CDR3 is TGCGCCAGCAGCTTGACAGGGGGCGCGGAGACTTATGGCTACACCTTC.

The chain employs TRBV18 and TRBJ2-3; D perhaps matches TRBD2 (6 bases). This CDR3 region has 16 residues. Germline lookup yields CDR1 KGHSH and CDR2 LQKENI. The V end was cut by 0 bases, the J end by 4 bases, with 14 bases between. The CDR3 here is CASSPPAPRESDTQYF. The DNA of the CDR3 is TGTGCCAGCTCACCACCGGCCCCTCGGGAGTCAGATACGCAGTATTTT.

The chain couples TRBV9 to TRBJ2-2; D remains unclear. Deletions cut 0 bases from V and 5 bases from J, with 5 bases between. CDR1 and CDR2 (germline): SGDLS, YYNGEE. The CDR3 consists of 13 residues. The DNA for the CDR3 is TGTGCCAGCAGCGTAGTGGAGACCGGGGAGCTGTTTTTT. Translated, it gives CASSVVETGELFF.

The chain carries TRBV7-2 and TRBJ1-2; a weak D match, TRBD1 (5 bases). The CDR3 contains 16 residues. The V end was cut by 1 base, the J end by 8 bases, with 20 bases between. Germline assignment: CDR1 SGHTA and CDR2 FQGNSA. The CDR3 region is CASSLGLGGAAGGYTF. CDR3 bases: TGTGCCAGCAGCTTAGGGTTGGGGGGTGCGGCGGGCGGCTACACCTTC.

The chain has TRBV28 and TRBJ1-5; perhaps TRBD1 as D (6 bases). Germline CDR1 is MDHEN and CDR2 is SYDVKM. There are 15 residues in the CDR3. V was trimmed by 8 bases and J by 3 bases, leaving 17 bases between them. CDR3 region: CASLGAGALNQPQHF. CDR3 DNA sequence: TGTGCCAGCCTCGGGGCAGGGGCCCTCAATCAGCCCCAGCATTTT. The full variable domain, rest sourced from reference TRBV28 and TRBJ1-5, is DVKVTQSSRYLVKRTGEKVFLECVQDMDHENMFWYRQDPGLGLRLIYFSYDVKMKEKGDIPEGYSVSREKKERFSLILESASTNQTSMYLCASLGAGALNQPQHFGDGTRLSIL.

This chain joins TRBV12-3 or TRBV12-4 and TRBJ2-2; D gene uncertain. V dropped 5 bases and J dropped 6 bases, with 10 bases sitting between them. The CDR3 runs to 13 residues. CDR3 sequence (DNA): TGTGCCAGCAGTATTCTAGGCCCCGGGGAGCTGTTTTTT. Translation: CASSILGPGELFF.